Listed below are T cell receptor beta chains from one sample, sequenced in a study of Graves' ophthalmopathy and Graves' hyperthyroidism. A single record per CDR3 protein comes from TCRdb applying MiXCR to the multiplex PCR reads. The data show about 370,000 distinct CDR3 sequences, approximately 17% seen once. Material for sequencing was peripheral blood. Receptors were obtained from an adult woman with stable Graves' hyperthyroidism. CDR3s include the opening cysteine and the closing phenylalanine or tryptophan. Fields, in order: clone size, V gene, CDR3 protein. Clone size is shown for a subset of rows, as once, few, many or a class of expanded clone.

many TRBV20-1 CSATPEPGSKHGVGYTF
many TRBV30 CAWSVDGGGAGTEAFF
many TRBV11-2 CASSMGQNIQYF
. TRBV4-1 CASSPGQGAFRGYTF
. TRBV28 CASSLRGTGVISPLHF
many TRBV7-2 CASSLHGSSSYEQYF
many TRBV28 CASSPSPGTGDSNYGYTF
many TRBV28 CASSPSGQPLSGANVLTF
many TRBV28 CASNPSGTWPVEQYF
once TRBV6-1 CASLRLGASYGYTF
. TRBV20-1 CSAYSVMGTSRTDTQYF
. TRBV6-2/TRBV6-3 CASGQVRGDGYTF
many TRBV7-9 CASSSSTRDGYEQYF
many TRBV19 CASSPRANVRNYGYTF
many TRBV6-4 CASSDLRLQPNTGELFF
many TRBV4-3 CASSQGTSGLIYEQYF
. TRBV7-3 CASRRGQNSYEQYF
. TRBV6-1 CATVQGSGYGYTF
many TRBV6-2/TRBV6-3 CASSYRAFPQPQHF
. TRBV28 CASSSPSSEQYF
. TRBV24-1 CATSDFSGRLGIDNEQFF
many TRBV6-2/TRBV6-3 CASSYVFPRRGDYEQYF
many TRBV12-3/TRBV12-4 CASSQGLSQPQHF
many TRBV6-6 CASSYYMNTEAFF
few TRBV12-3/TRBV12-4 CASRQSPYNEQFF
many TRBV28 CASSADRDQPQHF
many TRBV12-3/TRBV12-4 CASSMGAGELFF
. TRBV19 CASTRGNTGELFF